One sample yielded the 27 T cell receptor beta chains listed below, sequenced in a study of T-cell reconstitution after alpha-beta-depleted transplantation in children. A library of TCRbeta sequences, prepared with unique molecular identifiers, was generated. In TCRdb, the PCR reads were re-called with MiXCR into one record per CDR3 protein. Counted here are about 490,000 distinct CDR3 sequences, 10% to 13% occurring once; the ten biggest clones make up about 2%. Specimen: PBMCs, collected before TCRalphabeta/CD19-depleted stem cell transplant. These receptors came from a child aged 2 to 10 with inherited bone marrow failure, due to receive a stem cell transplant.

This clonotype was counted at least ten times. V usage is TRBV14 and J usage is TRBJ2-1; a weak D match, TRBD2 (5 bases). This CDR3 is 17 amino acids long. The V end lost 0 bases, the J end lost 3 bases, and 15 bases lay between the germline ends. The germline gives CDR1 SGHDN, CDR2 FVKESK. Here the CDR3 DNA reads TGTGCCAGCAGCCAAGATAGTCTGCGGGTGGGCTACAATGAGCAGTTCTTC. Translating gives CASSQDSLRVGYNEQFF.

The table lists this clonotype with many counts. CDR3 in amino acids: CASSSLHSGANVLTF. CDR3 DNA sequence: TGCGCCAGCAGCTCACTGCACTCTGGGGCCAACGTCCTGACTTTC. The chain couples TRBV5-1 to TRBJ2-6; D is undetermined. The CDR3 covers 15 residues. Per the germline V gene, CDR1 is SGHRS and CDR2 is YFSETQ. V was pared by 3 bases and J by 0 bases, with 7 bases between.

This clonotype was seen ten or more times. J is TRBJ2-1 and V is TRBV7-2; the D gene could be TRBD1 or TRBD2 (5 bases each). This CDR3 comprises 14 residues. Germline V CDR1 and CDR2: SGHTA, FQGNSA. V shed 1 base and J shed 12 bases, with 16 bases lying between them. CDR3 bases: TGTGCCAGCAGCTTAGAAGGGACCCGCTCCAGGCAGTTCTTC. This gives the protein CASSLEGTRSRQFF.

The sample holds many counts of this clonotype. For the CDR3, the DNA is TGTGCCAGCAGCCCACTACAGGGATCGGGGGCTAGTGGCTACACCTTC. Translation: CASSPLQGSGASGYTF. The chain joins TRBV7-2 to TRBJ1-2, with TRBD1 as a possible D gene (6 bases). The CDR3 loop spans 16 amino acids. The V gene's germline CDR1 is SGHTA and CDR2 FQGNSA. V was shortened by 5 bases and J by 7 bases, with 23 bases between the two germline ends.

This clonotype was detected ten times or more. This sequence joins TRBV9 and TRBJ2-3, with 7 bases aligning to TRBD1. Germline trimming cut 4 bases from V and 5 bases from J; bases unmatched to any gene: 13. The length of the CDR3 is 16 residues. CDR1 and CDR2 from the germline V gene are SGDLS and YYNGEE. CDR3 DNA: TGTGCCAGCAGCCCACGGGACAGCGCGCTCGGAGATACGCAGTATTTT. Translation gives CASSPRDSALGDTQYF.

With respect to this clonotype: One base away lies a much larger clone, so this may be a sequencing read error. This likely comes from a read error, as the CDR3 has no conserved phenylalanine or tryptophan at its end. Here the CDR3 DNA reads TGTGCCAGCAGCGGGGGACAAGAGCCCGGGGAGCTGTTTATT. Its protein is CASSGGQEPGELFI. This chain connects TRBV27 to TRBJ2-2; D is possibly TRBD1 or TRBD2 (6 bases each). The germline V and J ends were trimmed by 6 bases and 6 bases, with 14 bases remaining between them. CDR1 and CDR2 from the germline V gene are MNHEY and SMNVEV (reference sequence). The CDR3 is 14 residues long.

This clonotype showed up many times. This chain uses TRBV20-1 with TRBJ1-1, with no clear D. The CDR3 runs 16 residues. Germline V gene lookup returns CDR1 DFQATT and CDR2 SNEGSKA (reference sequence). The V end lost 0 bases, the J end lost 3 bases, and 17 bases lay between the germline ends. The CDR3 protein is CSARDPRPFRDTEAFF. The CDR3 DNA reads TGCAGTGCTAGAGACCCTAGACCATTCCGGGACACTGAAGCTTTCTTT.

This clonotype appeared many times. The chain links TRBV18 to TRBJ2-1, with 11 bases that match TRBD2. CDR1 and CDR2 (germline): KGHSH, LQKENI. The CDR3 has 17 residues. The V and J ends lost 1 base and 5 bases, in that order; junction bases with no gene match: 7. The CDR3, as DNA: TGTGCCAGCTCACCACAAATTGGGACTAGCGGACACAATGAGCAGTTCTTC. It codes for CASSPQIGTSGHNEQFF.

This clonotype appeared many times. The chain links TRBV29-1 to TRBJ1-2, with no clear D. The V end lost 0 bases, the J end lost 5 bases, and 16 bases lay between the germline ends. The germline V gene has CDR1 SQVTM and CDR2 ANQGSEA. The CDR3 runs 15 residues. The CDR3 DNA sequence: TGCAGCGTTGAAGAGGGTGCGCGACAAGAGTATGGCTACACCTTC. Protein: CSVEEGARQEYGYTF.

This chain joins TRBV12-3 or TRBV12-4 and TRBJ1-5; D is possibly TRBD1 (6 bases). V was cut by 1 base and J by 7 bases, with 14 bases left in between. The CDR3 has 15 amino acids. The CDR3 bases are TGTGCCAGCAGTTTAGTGTTTGGGGGCACGCAGCCCCAGCATTTT. Protein: CASSLVFGGTQPQHF.

The sample holds many counts of this clonotype. The CDR3 DNA is TGCAGTGCTAGCCCCACAATCGGAGATAGCAATGAGCAGTTCTTC. Its protein product is CSASPTIGDSNEQFF. V and J are TRBV20-1 and TRBJ2-1; no firm D call. The CDR3 contains 15 residues. V lost 3 bases and J lost 6, with 18 bases in between. Germline V gives CDR1 DFQATT, CDR2 SNEGSKA (reference sequence).

This clonotype was detected a few times. V is TRBV11-2 and J is TRBJ2-7; tentatively, D is TRBD1 or TRBD2 (6 bases each). V gave up 4 bases and J gave up 3 bases, with 13 bases separating them. The germline V gene has CDR1 SGHAT and CDR2 FQNNGV. This CDR3 is 14 amino acids long. This CDR3 reads CASSSPGALYEQYF. CDR3 in DNA: TGTGCCAGCAGCTCCCCGGGGGCCCTCTACGAGCAGTACTTC.

The chain has TRBV7-8 and TRBJ1-4; 8 bases are shared with TRBD1. Trimming removed 5 bases from V and 3 bases from J; junction bases left unmatched: 5. Germline CDR1 is SGHVS and CDR2 is FQNEAQ. The CDR3 sequence is 15 residues long. Here the CDR3 reads CASSLSGGPNEKLFF. The CDR3 DNA reads as TGTGCCAGCAGCCTCTCAGGGGGCCCTAATGAAAAACTGTTTTTT.

This clonotype occurred a few times. DNA of the CDR3: TGTGCCTGGAGGGACGGACTAGCGGGAGGGCCCTACGAGCAGTACTTC. It yields the protein CAWRDGLAGGPYEQYF. The chain carries TRBV30 and TRBJ2-7, with 15 bases lining up with TRBD2. The germline gives CDR1 GTSNPN, CDR2 SVGIG (reference sequence). With 3 bases clipped from V and 2 bases from J, the junction kept 5 bases outside the gene matches. The CDR3 extends over 16 amino acids.

This clonotype was recorded a few times. This chain joins TRBV19 and TRBJ2-1; TRBD2 agrees at 9 bases. Germline CDR1 and CDR2: LNHDA and SQIVND (reference sequence). Losses at the gene ends were 5 bases for V and 0 bases for J; bases not matched to a gene: 11. The CDR3 contains 18 residues. Here the CDR3 DNA reads TGTGCCAGTAGTCGCCGACACTTACTAGCGGGCTCCTACAATGAGCAGTTCTTC. Its protein is CASSRRHLLAGSYNEQFF.

This clonotype showed up many times. V and J are TRBV4-3 and TRBJ2-1; 9 nucleotides line up with TRBD1. Germline CDR1 is LGHNA and CDR2 is YSLEER. This CDR3 is built from 15 residues. The trim removed 3 bases at V and 9 bases at J, leaving 9 bases unmatched. The CDR3, as DNA: TGCGCCAGCAGCCAGGGGACAGGGCGGTCGGGTGAGCAGTTCTTC. This encodes CASSQGTGRSGEQFF.

The chain uses TRBV30 and TRBJ1-5; D is possibly TRBD1 (5 bases). CDR3 size: 18 residues. The V end lost 2 bases, the J end lost 2 bases, and 22 bases lay between the germline ends. Per the germline V gene, CDR1 is GTSNPN and CDR2 is SVGIG (reference sequence). The CDR3 coding sequence is TGTGCCTGGAGTCCAACGGGGGTGATGGTGAGGGGCAATCAGCCCCAGCATTTT. Translation gives CAWSPTGVMVRGNQPQHF.

Note on this clonotype: A read error is possible here, since a much larger clone lies one base away. The V and J genes are TRBV20-1 and TRBJ2-2; 11 bases are a match to TRBD2. The CDR3 runs to 19 residues. The germline V gene has CDR1 DFQATT and CDR2 SNEGSKA (reference sequence). CDR3 sequence (DNA): TGCAGTGCTCCTCTCCCTCTTACTAGCGGGAGATTGGGCACCGGGGACCTGTTTTTT. It specifies CSAPLPLTSGRLGTGDLFF.

This clonotype was seen repeatedly, ten times or more. This CDR3 is CSARVVGGGYNEQFF. The CDR3 DNA follows: TGCAGTGCTAGAGTAGTCGGCGGGGGGTACAATGAGCAGTTCTTC. V and J are TRBV20-1 and TRBJ2-1; 8 nucleotides agree with TRBD2. The V gene end was trimmed by 1 base and the J gene end by 4 bases; junction bases not matched to a gene: 6. The CDR3 runs 15 residues. CDR1 and CDR2 from the germline V gene are DFQATT and SNEGSKA (reference sequence).

In regard to this clonotype: A single base separates this from a much larger clone, so it may be a read error. The chain is built from TRBV20-1 and TRBJ2-1; 15 nucleotides agree with TRBD2. Germline CDR1 is DFQATT and CDR2 is SNEGSKA (reference sequence). CDR3 length equals 18 residues. As DNA, the CDR3 is TGCAGTGCTACCGGACTAGCGGGAGGGATCATCTCCTACAATGACCAGTTCTTC. Protein: CSATGLAGGIISYNDQFF.

Ten or more counts support this clonotype. V gene TRBV27 combines with J gene TRBJ2-7, with D perhaps TRBD2 (5 bases). There are 14 residues in the CDR3. CDR1 and CDR2 from the germline V gene are MNHEY and SMNVEV (reference sequence). V was cut by 4 bases and J by 6 bases, with 16 bases left in between. The chain's CDR3 is CASSSSPNESEQYF. The DNA of the CDR3 is TGTGCCAGCAGTTCTAGCCCGAACGAGTCCGAGCAGTACTTC.

This clonotype showed up many times. The CDR3 nucleotides are TGCAGTGCTAGACTAGTAGAGACCCAGTACTTC. This codes for CSARLVETQYF. This chain links TRBV20-1 with TRBJ2-5; no reliable D call. Trimming removed 2 bases at V and 4 bases at J, with 5 bases between. The CDR3 covers 11 residues. Germline V gene lookup returns CDR1 DFQATT and CDR2 SNEGSKA (reference sequence).

This clonotype was observed many times. CDR3 region: CASSDAPDFRYEQYF. The CDR3 DNA is TGTGCCAGCTCAGACGCCCCCGACTTTCGGTACGAGCAGTACTTC. The chain uses TRBV18 and TRBJ2-7; D remains unclear. CDR1 and CDR2 (germline): KGHSH, LQKENI. The CDR3 consists of 15 residues. V was cut by 5 bases and J by 4 bases, with 18 bases left in between.

The table lists this clonotype with many counts. CDR3 in amino acids: CASSLVFRDGAQYF. The CDR3 DNA reads TGTGCCAGCAGCTTAGTCTTCCGGGATGGGGCGCAGTATTTT. The gene calls are TRBV7-2 and TRBJ2-3; weak D call: TRBD2 (5 bases). The CDR3 is 14 amino acids. Trimming pared 1 base from V and 10 bases from J, leaving 15 bases between. Germline values: CDR1 SGHTA, CDR2 FQGNSA.

The chain employs TRBV19 and TRBJ1-5; 10 positions match TRBD1. The CDR3 loop spans 15 amino acids. The germline CDR1 and CDR2 sequences are LNHDA and SQIVND (reference sequence). Unmatched junction bases numbered 6, after V lost 6 bases and J lost 4 bases. Written as DNA, the CDR3 is TGTGCCAGTAGAACCGGGACAGGGGTGAATCAGCCCCAGCATTTT. Its translation is CASRTGTGVNQPQHF.

This clonotype was detected many times. The chain has TRBV29-1 and TRBJ2-2; TRBD1 might be the D (5 bases). Trimming took off 4 bases at V and 5 bases at J, with 11 bases between the two ends. Germline loops: CDR1 SQVTM, CDR2 ANQGSEA. This CDR3 region has 13 residues. The CDR3 DNA sequence: TGCAGCGTTGCGGGCAGGGTAACCGGGGAGCTGTTTTTT. It specifies CSVAGRVTGELFF.

This clonotype has at least ten counts. This chain joins TRBV7-8 and TRBJ2-5; weak D call: TRBD2 (5 bases). Trimming took 1 base from V and 4 from J, leaving 7 bases between them. The CDR3 extends over 13 amino acids. CDR1 and CDR2 (germline): SGHVS, FQNEAQ. CDR3 coding DNA: TGTGCCAGCAGCTTAGGACTAAGAGAGACCCAGTACTTC. Its protein is CASSLGLRETQYF.